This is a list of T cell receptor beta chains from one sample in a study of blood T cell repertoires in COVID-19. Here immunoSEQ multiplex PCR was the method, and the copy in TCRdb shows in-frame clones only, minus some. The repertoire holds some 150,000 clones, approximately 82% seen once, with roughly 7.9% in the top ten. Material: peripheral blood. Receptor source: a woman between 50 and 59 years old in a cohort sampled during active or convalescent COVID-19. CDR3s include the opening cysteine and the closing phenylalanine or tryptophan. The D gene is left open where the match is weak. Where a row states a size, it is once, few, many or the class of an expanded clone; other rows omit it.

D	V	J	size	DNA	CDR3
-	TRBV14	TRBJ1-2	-	TGTGCCAGCAGCACAGGACCAGCTAACTATGGCTACACCTTC	CASSTGPANYGYTF
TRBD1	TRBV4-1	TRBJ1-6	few	TGCGCCAGCAGCCATCCGGGACAGGGGGGGTTGGCCCTCCACTTT	CASSHPGQGGLALHF
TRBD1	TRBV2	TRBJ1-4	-	TGTGCCAGCAAACGAAGGACAGGACTTAATGAAAAACTGTTTTTT	CASKRRTGLNEKLFF
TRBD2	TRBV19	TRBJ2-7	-	TGTGCCACGAGACTAGCGGGGGAGAGCTCCTACGAGCAGTACTTC	CATRLAGESSYEQYF
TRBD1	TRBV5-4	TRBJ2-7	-	TGTGCCAGCAGCTTGGGCGGACAGGGTTACGAGCAGTACTTC	CASSLGGQGYEQYF
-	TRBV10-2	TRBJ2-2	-	TGCGCCAGCAGGGATAGCGGCCCGACCGGGGAGCTGTTTTTT	CASRDSGPTGELFF
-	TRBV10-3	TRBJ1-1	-	TGTGCCATCAGTGGCGGAATACCGAACACTGAAGCTTTCTTT	CAISGGIPNTEAFF
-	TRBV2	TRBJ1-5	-	TGTGCCAGCAGTGATCTCTTAGGCAATCAGCCCCAGCATTTT	CASSDLLGNQPQHF
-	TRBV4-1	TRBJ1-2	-	TGCGCCAGCAGCCAAGGGGCAGGCTACACCTTC	CASSQGAGYTF
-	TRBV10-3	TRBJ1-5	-	TGTGCCATCAGTGATGTAACAGGCCCGGATCAGCCCCAGCATTTT	CAISDVTGPDQPQHF
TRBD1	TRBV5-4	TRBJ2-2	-	TGTGCCAGCAGCATCCGGGACAGGGGCTCCGGGGAGCTGTTTTTT	CASSIRDRGSGELFF
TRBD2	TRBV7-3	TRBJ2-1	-	TGTGCCAGCAGATCGGGACTAGCGGGACAAAATGAGCAGTTCTTC	CASRSGLAGQNEQFF
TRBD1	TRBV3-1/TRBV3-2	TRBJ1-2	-	TGTGCCAGCAGCTCCTTGACAGGGATGTCCTATGGCTACACCTTC	CASSSLTGMSYGYTF